Listed below are T cell receptor beta chains from one sample, sequenced in a study of OX40 agonist ivuxolimab in advanced cancers. Profiled with immunoSEQ multiplex PCR; TCRdb holds only in-frame clones, not every one. The table records roughly 60,000 clones, around 84% of them present only once. Sequences were derived from CD4+ or CD8+ T cells sorted from blood, sampled in a trial of the OX40 agonist ivuxolimab. The receptors originated from an adult with an advanced solid tumor such as melanoma, head and neck, liver or kidney cancer. Both conserved end residues are part of each CDR3.

>TRBJ1-2|TRBV27
CASSFDREEGYTF
>TRBJ2-3|TRBV7-9
CASSPRLSTDTQYF
>TRBJ1-1|TRBV4-1
CASSPWETNTEAFF
>TRBJ2-2|TRBV7-2
CASSWEVGGAGELFF
>TRBJ1-4|TRBV27
CASSLIGGQGLGEKLFF
>TRBJ2-5|TRBV28
CASRIQGQETQYF
>TRBJ1-3|TRBV6-1
CASRPAFSGNTIYF
>TRBJ1-4|TRBV13
CASSPAGEGYEKLFF
>TRBJ2-3|TRBV2
CASSASNGNTQYF
>TRBJ1-4|TRBV2
CASSERGGTQEKLFF
>TRBJ1-4|TRBV7-2
CASSPPGQGGKKLFF
>TRBJ2-7|TRBV7-8
CASSPRTSGSYEQYF
>TRBJ2-3|TRBV9
CASSPFGGSGTDTQYF
>TRBJ1-2|TRBV4-1
CASSQDSTASNYGYTF
>TRBJ2-5|TRBV29-1
CSVAEGETQYF
>TRBJ1-3|TRBV9
CASSDTGTSGNTIYF
>TRBJ1-2|TRBV10-3
CAISDPGRESGYTF
>TRBJ1-6|TRBV7-8
CASSSQGRNNSPLHF